The present TCR beta chain was sequenced within a study of control samples from healthy donors and cancer patients. V was pared by 1 base and J by 0 bases, with 4 bases between. The length of the CDR3 is 14 residues. Germline CDR1 SEHNR, CDR2 FQNEAQ (reference sequence). Here immunoSEQ multiplex PCR was the method, and the copy in TCRdb shows in-frame clones only, minus some. The sample contains about 110,000 clones, 91% of which appear only once. The clonotype comes from a woman aged 18-29 years in good health. Material for sequencing was blood. The chain joins TRBV7-9 to TRBJ1-3; D is undetermined. CDR3 coding DNA: TGTGCCAGCAGCTTAGGAATCTCTGGAAACACCATATATTTT. This codes for CASSLGISGNTIYF.